This T cell receptor (beta chain) appears in the sequencing data of a study of blood T cells in healthy people across ages. Study-level findings and limits: Shifts in expanded clonotypes may have been confounded by donor CMV status, which was unknown. Estimated diversity across one million T cells was deemed an underestimate.

This clonotype has at least ten counts. Its cognate antigen is unknown. Each donor had roughly 10 milliliters of peripheral blood drawn. Every sample gave at least 5.5 micrograms of total RNA when it was extracted. In germline, CDR1 is WSHSY, CDR2 SAAADI. This CDR3 is built from 16 residues. V was cut by 2 bases and J by 4 bases, with 15 bases left in between. The second PCR ran roughly 6 to 12 cycles with a sample-barcoded 5' primer and J-beta primers. TCRdb called the 5' RACE reads again in MiXCR, with one record for every CDR3 protein. The profile shows just under 900,000 distinct CDR3 sequences, roughly 26% of them singletons.

The source is a woman aged 80 or over in good health. The rearrangement joins TRBV10-2 to TRBJ1-5; tentatively, D is TRBD1 (5 bases). The sequencing sample was made of blood. The CDR3 sequence: CASSEARGVANQPQHF. The CDR3 DNA is TGCGCCAGCAGTGAGGCGCGGGGGGTAGCAAATCAGCCCCAGCATTTT.